This T cell receptor (beta chain) was recovered during a study of T cell changes during pregnancy in multiple sclerosis. The protocol was immunoSEQ multiplex PCR, while the TCRdb copy is restricted to in-frame clones and leaves out a portion. The sample consists of about 40,000 clones, 90% of them appearing once. V lost 0 bases, J lost 0 bases, and 7 bases stayed unmatched. Germline loops: CDR1 SGHRS, CDR2 YFSETQ. The CDR3 is 19 amino acids. This TCR came from a female donor with multiple sclerosis, enrolled in a pregnancy study. Sample: CD4+ T cells from peripheral blood mononuclear cells, taken in the third trimester of pregnancy. The V gene is TRBV5-1, the J gene TRBJ2-6, with TRBD2 identical over 9 bases. The CDR3 loop is CASSLAVPSGNSGANVLTF. The CDR3 DNA follows: TGCGCCAGCAGCTTGGCCGTCCCTAGCGGGAACTCTGGGGCCAACGTCCTGACTTTC.